Listed below are T cell receptor beta chains from one sample, sequenced in a study of regulatory T cells in long-lasting Graves disease. MiXCR, run by TCRdb on the multiplex PCR reads, gives a single entry per CDR3 protein. The sample lists about 350,000 distinct CDR3 sequences, roughly 17% occurring once. The same sample was also studied in work on T cells in Graves' hyperthyroidism and ophthalmopathy.

This sample comprised peripheral blood mononuclear cells (PBMCs), obtained at new diagnosis, from a patient treated with antithyroid drugs. These receptors originate from a woman aged 18-30 years with Graves disease. Both conserved end residues are part of each CDR3. A D gene is named only where the DNA matches it firmly. A row's size may be missing; if present it is once, few, many or a size class.

j_call clone_size d_call v_call cdr3_nt cdr3_aa
TRBJ2-2 few - TRBV4-1 TGCGCCAGCAGCCAAGAAATGCAAGTCCCTACCGGGGAGCTGTTTTTT CASSQEMQVPTGELFF
TRBJ1-1 - TRBD1 TRBV9 TGTGCCAGCAGCGAGACAGGGTACACTGAAGCTTTCTTT CASSETGYTEAFF
TRBJ1-5 many TRBD1 TRBV20-1 TGCAGTGCTAGACCCGGACAGGATAGTCAGCCCCAGCATTTT CSARPGQDSQPQHF
TRBJ2-7 many TRBD2 TRBV20-1 TGCAGTGCTAGTGGACTAGCGGGAGGATGGGAGCAGTACTTC CSASGLAGGWEQYF
TRBJ2-2 - TRBD2 TRBV5-1 TGCGCCAGCAGCCCGGGGACTAGGACGGACACCGGGGAGCTGTTTTTT CASSPGTRTDTGELFF
TRBJ2-1 - TRBD2 TRBV20-1 TGCAGTTTCAACAGCGGGAGAAGGGGTGCGCGGTACAATGAGCAGTTCTTC CSFNSGRRGARYNEQFF
TRBJ1-2 - - TRBV7-9 TGTGCCAGCAGCCCGTCCTTGGACTATGGCTACACCTTC CASSPSLDYGYTF
TRBJ1-1 many - TRBV4-1 TGCGCCAGCAGCCGGGACGGTTTTGGGGAAGCTTTCTTT CASSRDGFGEAFF
TRBJ2-1 many - TRBV5-4 TGTGCCAGCAGAGGACAGTCCCCCTACAATGAGCAGTTCTTC CASRGQSPYNEQFF
TRBJ1-1 - TRBD1 TRBV30 TGTGCCTGGAGTGGCCGGGACAGGGGTACTGAAGCTTTCTTT CAWSGRDRGTEAFF
TRBJ2-5 - - TRBV11-2 TGTGCCAGCAGCCCAGGTCAGGGTTTTGGAGAGACCCAGTACTTC CASSPGQGFGETQYF
TRBJ2-7 many TRBD1 TRBV6-1 TGTGCCAGCAGTCTACACAGGGGGTCAACCTACGAGCAGTACTTC CASSLHRGSTYEQYF
TRBJ1-6 many - TRBV5-1 TGCGCCAGCAGCTTGGGGCCACAGGGAGGTTCACCCCTCCACTTT CASSLGPQGGSPLHF
TRBJ2-7 few TRBD1 TRBV20-1 TGCAGTGCTAGAGAGGGACAGCTATTTTCTACCTCCTACGAGCAGTACTTC CSAREGQLFSTSYEQYF
TRBJ2-7 many TRBD2 TRBV7-3 TGTGCCAGCAGCCCATCGGGACTAGCCGCCTACGAGCAGTACTTC CASSPSGLAAYEQYF
TRBJ1-5 few - TRBV12-3/TRBV12-4 TGTGCCAGCAGTGATACAGGGCCTTGGCAGCCCCAGCATTTT CASSDTGPWQPQHF
TRBJ2-1 many - TRBV18 TGTGCCAGCTCACCGACCCAGGCGGCCTACAATGAGCAGTTCTTC CASSPTQAAYNEQFF
TRBJ2-7 - - TRBV20-1 TGCAGTGTCTCCTACGAGCAGTACTTC CSVSYEQYF
TRBJ1-2 few - TRBV6-1 TGTGCCAGCAGCCCCGGTGGGGGTGGAGGCTACACCTTC CASSPGGGGGYTF
TRBJ2-7 many - TRBV2 TGTGCCAGCAGTCAGCAGACAGACGGTTCCTACGAGCAGTACTTC CASSQQTDGSYEQYF
TRBJ2-7 - TRBD2 TRBV27 TGTGCCAGCAGTTTAACGCTAGCGGCTACCTACGAGCAGTACTTC CASSLTLAATYEQYF
TRBJ2-2 many - TRBV30 TGTGCCTGGTCCCCTCGTACCAGGGTTATCGTGGCCGGGGAGCTGTTTTTT CAWSPRTRVIVAGELFF
TRBJ2-3 - - TRBV30 TGTGCCTGGAGTGACAACACAGATACGCAGTATTTT CAWSDNTDTQYF
TRBJ2-1 few - TRBV27 TGTGCCAGCAGCAGGGTCGGCGATGAGCAGTTCTTC CASSRVGDEQFF
TRBJ1-4 many TRBD1 TRBV18 TGTGCCAGCTTCCGGGACAGGGGTGAAAAACTGTTTTTT CASFRDRGEKLFF
TRBJ1-4 many - TRBV6-1 TGTGCCAGCACTGGGGAAGATGAAAAACTGTTTTTT CASTGEDEKLFF
TRBJ2-7 many TRBD2 TRBV12-3/TRBV12-4 TGTGCCAGCACCGGAGGGCGACTAGCGGGACAAACCTCCTACGAGCAGTACTTC CASTGGRLAGQTSYEQYF
TRBJ2-3 many - TRBV28 TGTGCCAGCAGTTTATTCGCGGAGAAGGGAGATACGCAGTATTTT CASSLFAEKGDTQYF
TRBJ2-7 - - TRBV6-5 TGTGCCAGCAGTTACGGTGGGCGCAGGCCAGACTACGAGCAGTACTTC CASSYGGRRPDYEQYF
TRBJ2-7 many TRBD1 TRBV12-3/TRBV12-4 TGTGCCAGCAGCCCTTACAGGGGGCGGACCCCCTACGAGCAGTACTTC CASSPYRGRTPYEQYF
TRBJ2-3 - - TRBV4-2 TGTGCCAGCAGCCAAGTGCGGGTATCAGATACGCAGTATTTT CASSQVRVSDTQYF
TRBJ2-3 many TRBD2 TRBV3-1 TGTGCCAGCAGACCTAGCGGAAGCACAGATACGCAGTATTTT CASRPSGSTDTQYF
TRBJ1-5 many - TRBV3-1 TGTGCCAGCAGCCAAGATTGGGGGCAGGGGCAGCCCCAGCATTTT CASSQDWGQGQPQHF
TRBJ1-3 few TRBD1 TRBV15 TGTGCCACCAGCAGAGATACAGGGGCAGGAAACACCATATATTTT CATSRDTGAGNTIYF
TRBJ2-1 - TRBD2 TRBV27 TGTGCCAGCAGTTCTATAACCCCTTGGGGCGGGAGTTACAATGGGCAGTTCTTC CASSSITPWGGSYNGQFF
TRBJ2-1 few - TRBV9 TGTGCCAGCAGCGTCGACGGGGGTACAAACAATGAGCAGTTCTTC CASSVDGGTNNEQFF
TRBJ2-7 few - TRBV20-1 TGCAGTGCCACCCGGGACTCGCCCTACGAGCAGTACTTC CSATRDSPYEQYF
TRBJ2-1 many - TRBV20-1 TGCAGTGCTAGCAGCGTAGGGAAGGAAGGCAATGAGCAGTTCTTC CSASSVGKEGNEQFF
TRBJ2-3 many - TRBV28 TGTGCCAGCAGTGCCCCCTATGGGGAAGATACGCAGTATTTT CASSAPYGEDTQYF
TRBJ2-7 - TRBD2 TRBV7-6 TGTGCCAGCAGCTCCACTAGCGGGAAAAGCGAGCAGTACTTC CASSSTSGKSEQYF
TRBJ2-7 many TRBD1 TRBV12-3/TRBV12-4 TGTGCCAGCAGTTTGAGACAGGGGGACTACGAGCAGTACTTC CASSLRQGDYEQYF
TRBJ1-2 few - TRBV5-1 TGCGCCAGCAGCTTGGATGGGGCCTCTAAGGGCTACACCTTC CASSLDGASKGYTF
TRBJ1-3 many - TRBV30 TGTGCCTGGGTCCGTGGCCGAGCTGGAAACACCATATATTTT CAWVRGRAGNTIYF
TRBJ2-1 few - TRBV20-1 TGCAGTGCCACCACTAGATACAATGAGCAGTTCTTC CSATTRYNEQFF
TRBJ1-2 many - TRBV28 TGTGCCAGCAGCACAGACAGCGCCTGGAGGGGCTACACCTTC CASSTDSAWRGYTF
TRBJ1-1 few TRBD1 TRBV9 TGTGCCAGCAGCGTCCAGGGGGACACTGAAGCTTTCTTT CASSVQGDTEAFF
TRBJ2-7 many - TRBV7-2 TGTGCCAGCAGCCGTACTCCAGCAGACGAGCAGTACTTC CASSRTPADEQYF
TRBJ2-3 many TRBD1 TRBV20-1 TGCAGTGCTACCCCCGGACAGGGGAGAACAGATACGCAGTATTTT CSATPGQGRTDTQYF
TRBJ2-7 - - TRBV25-1 TGTGCCAGCAGTGAACGTGGTGGGAGAAGCTACGAGCAGTACTTC CASSERGGRSYEQYF
TRBJ1-1 few TRBD1 TRBV4-1 TGCGCCAGCAGCCCCCCCACAGGGACAGGGCGGGACACTGAAGCTTTCTTT CASSPPTGTGRDTEAFF
TRBJ1-5 few - TRBV19 TGTGCCAGCACTTCGTCTCGCGGGGGGGTCCAGCATTTT CASTSSRGGVQHF
TRBJ1-2 many TRBD1 TRBV6-5 TGTGCCAGCAGTTGGGGACAGGGTAATAATGGCTACACCTTC CASSWGQGNNGYTF
TRBJ1-4 many - TRBV28 TGTGCCAGCAGTTTATTAGGGGGTACTTCTAATGAAAAACTGTTTTTT CASSLLGGTSNEKLFF
TRBJ2-3 many - TRBV13 TGTGCCAGCAGCAGACTAGGGAACTCAGATACGCAGTATTTT CASSRLGNSDTQYF
TRBJ2-3 few TRBD1 TRBV28 TGTGCCGGCAGTCGACAGGGTCCAGATACGCAGTATTTT CAGSRQGPDTQYF
TRBJ2-7 many TRBD2 TRBV6-9 TGTGCCAGCAGTTACCCTCGGGGACGGGAGGTCTACGAGCAGTACTTC CASSYPRGREVYEQYF
TRBJ1-1 many - TRBV18 TGTGCCAGCTCACCACCTACCCTACCGGGGGCGAGCACTGAAGCTTTCTTT CASSPPTLPGASTEAFF